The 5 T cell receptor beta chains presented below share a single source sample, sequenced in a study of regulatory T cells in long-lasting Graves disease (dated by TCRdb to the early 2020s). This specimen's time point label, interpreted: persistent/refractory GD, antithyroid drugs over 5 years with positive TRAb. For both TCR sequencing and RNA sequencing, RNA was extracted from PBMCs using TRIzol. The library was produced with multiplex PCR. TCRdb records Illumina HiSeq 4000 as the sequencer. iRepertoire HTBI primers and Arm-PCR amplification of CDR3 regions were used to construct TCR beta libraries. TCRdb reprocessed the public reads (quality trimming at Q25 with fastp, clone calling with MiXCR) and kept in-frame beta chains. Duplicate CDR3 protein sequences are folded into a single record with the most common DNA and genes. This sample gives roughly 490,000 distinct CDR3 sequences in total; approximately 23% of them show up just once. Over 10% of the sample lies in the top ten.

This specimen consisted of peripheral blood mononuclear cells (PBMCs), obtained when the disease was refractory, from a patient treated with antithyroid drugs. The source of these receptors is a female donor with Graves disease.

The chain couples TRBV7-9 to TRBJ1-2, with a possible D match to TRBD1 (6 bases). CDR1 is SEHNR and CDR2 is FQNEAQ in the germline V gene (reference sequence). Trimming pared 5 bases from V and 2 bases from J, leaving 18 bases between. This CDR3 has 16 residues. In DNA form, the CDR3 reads TGTGCCAGCAGCGCTTACAGGGCCGGGGCGAACTATGGCTACACCTTC. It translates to CASSAYRAGANYGYTF.

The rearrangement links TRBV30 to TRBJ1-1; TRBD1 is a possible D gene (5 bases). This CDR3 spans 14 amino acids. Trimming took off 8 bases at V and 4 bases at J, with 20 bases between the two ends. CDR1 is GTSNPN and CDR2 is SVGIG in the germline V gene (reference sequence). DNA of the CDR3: TGTGCCGGGGCAAGGACTCCTAGGGGCACTGAAGCTTTCTTT. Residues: CAGARTPRGTEAFF.

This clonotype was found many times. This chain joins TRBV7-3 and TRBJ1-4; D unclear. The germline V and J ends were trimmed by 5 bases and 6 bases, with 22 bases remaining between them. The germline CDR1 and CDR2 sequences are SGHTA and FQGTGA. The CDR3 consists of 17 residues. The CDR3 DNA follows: TGTGCCAGCAGCGCATCAGGTCCGGGATCCCCTGATGAAAAACTGTTTTTT. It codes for CASSASGPGSPDEKLFF.

DNA for the CDR3: TGTGCCAGCAGCTATCTTGCCCTGAGCACTGAAGCTTTCTTT. Encoded protein: CASSYLALSTEAFF. The chain carries TRBV14 and TRBJ1-1; D is unclear. The ends were cut back, 5 bases at V and 4 bases at J, with 14 bases in the middle. Germline CDR1 SGHDN, CDR2 FVKESK. This CDR3 is built from 14 residues.

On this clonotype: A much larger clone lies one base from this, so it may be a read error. CDR3 in amino acids: CASGERASPFSFGYTF. The CDR3 region has the DNA TGTGCCAGCGGAGAACGGGCCTCACCTTTCTCCTTTGGCTACACCTTC. This chain connects TRBV6-2 or TRBV6-3 to TRBJ1-2; D remains ambiguous. Trimming stripped 8 bases from V and 7 bases from J, with 26 bases between. Per germline, CDR1 MNHEY and CDR2 SVGEGT. The CDR3 totals 16 residues.